This is a list of T cell receptor beta chains from one sample in a study of technical replicates of blood from several donors. Libraries were prepared by immunoSEQ multiplex PCR; TCRdb keeps only in-frame clonotypes and omits some of them. This table holds around 58,000 clones, 87% found once. The specimen was PBMCs. These receptors all stem from a human donor in good health. Some clones in this sample may be carry-over from other donors' samples. CDR3s leave out the opening cysteine and the closing phenylalanine or tryptophan. Fields, in order: CDR3 protein, J gene, V gene.

CDR3 protein: ASSLSFGLAGTYEQY
J gene: TRBJ2-7
V gene: TRBV5-4

CDR3 protein: ASRRGTSGTYEQY
J gene: TRBJ2-7
V gene: TRBV2

CDR3 protein: ASSGQGNSPLH
J gene: TRBJ1-6
V gene: TRBV6-1

CDR3 protein: SVEGRTPPQETQY
J gene: TRBJ2-5
V gene: TRBV29-1

CDR3 protein: ASSFGTSGGAPDTQY
J gene: TRBJ2-3
V gene: TRBV7-2

CDR3 protein: ASSVLGGANTGELF
J gene: TRBJ2-2
V gene: TRBV2

CDR3 protein: ASTDRDTYEQY
J gene: TRBJ2-7
V gene: TRBV7-9

CDR3 protein: ASSGLAGVTQY
J gene: TRBJ2-3
V gene: TRBV19

CDR3 protein: ASRRQDYYEQY
J gene: TRBJ2-7
V gene: TRBV5-6

CDR3 protein: ASGDFRRSYEQY
J gene: TRBJ2-7
V gene: TRBV5-1

CDR3 protein: ASSFSGSYNEQF
J gene: TRBJ2-1
V gene: TRBV5-1

CDR3 protein: ASSSEQGSAFQPQH
J gene: TRBJ1-5
V gene: TRBV18

CDR3 protein: ASSLFVGPARNTQY
J gene: TRBJ2-3
V gene: TRBV7-9

CDR3 protein: ASSQASGGTDTQY
J gene: TRBJ2-3
V gene: TRBV4-1

CDR3 protein: ASSWIAGGGYEQY
J gene: TRBJ2-7
V gene: TRBV5-1

CDR3 protein: ASKISANYGYT
J gene: TRBJ1-2
V gene: TRBV5-4

CDR3 protein: ASRLAGEIYNEQF
J gene: TRBJ2-1
V gene: TRBV7-9